This T cell receptor (beta chain) stems from a study of CD8+ T cells in alopecia areata (dated by TCRdb to between 2017 and 2018). About the full investigation: Treated patients were enrolled in an open-label pilot trial of oral tofacitinib, 5 to 10 mg twice daily, for moderate-to-severe alopecia areata. Tofacitinib was administered for 6 to 18 months, and 6 months of follow-up off drug were then conducted to assess delayed response and recurrence. Disease severity in treated patients was measured with the SALT score, which quantifies the percentage of affected scalp surface area. To study T cell clonal expansion in alopecia areata, the researchers applied high-throughput TCRbeta sequencing to both the C3H/HeJ mouse model and human patients. Scalp tissue and sorted CD4+ and CD8+ peripheral blood T cells from patchy and totalis/universalis alopecia areata patients and from healthy controls were covered by human TCRbeta sequencing. Patients on tofacitinib were biopsied at baseline and after 4 and 24 weeks of treatment, and several of the patients also had a later scalp biopsy. Clonality in the scalp was compared among normal scalp (n=4), patchy alopecia areata scalp (n=8), and alopecia totalis/universalis scalp (n=8). The RNA source kit depended on sample type: the PAXgene miRNA kit for fixed scalp, the miRNeasy kit for PBMCs, and the RNeasy kit for mouse skin. immunoSEQ multiplex PCR using 35 Vbeta forward primers and 13 Jbeta reverse primers was used to amplify TCRbeta CDR3 regions.

CDR3 length: 16 amino acids, cysteine to phenylalanine. Of all the DNA, just the CDR3 is kept, 48 bases in frame from base 1. V and J are truncated by 4 bases and 6 bases respectively, leaving an intervening sequence of 22 bases. The germline V gene (reference sequence) gives CDR1 as SEHNR and CDR2 as FQNEAQ. The method was the immunoSEQ multiplex PCR assay. RNA was extracted from all samples and reverse transcribed into cDNA as template for TCR sequencing. SuperScript III was used for first-strand cDNA synthesis, primed with a 2:1 mix of oligo-dT and random hexamers. Amplification bias was assessed with a synthetic immune receptor repertoire, and residual bias was removed computationally. Under the source paper's analysis protocol: Raw reads were preprocessed to remove errors, and CDR3 was defined by IMGT conventions from the conserved cysteine to phenylalanine. To get clonality, Shannon entropy was normalized by log2 of the number of productive unique TCRs and the result was subtracted from 1. Scalp TCRbeta sequences were cross-referenced with sorted blood CD4 and CD8 repertoires so that the CD4 or CD8 identity of scalp clones could be inferred. TCRdb mirrors the immuneACCESS table, restricted to in-frame sequences. Some clones are absent from its copies; in checked studies, under half trace to an unresolved V gene, and the reason for the others is unknown. V, J and clone size derive from that table, while D and trimming were established from the DNA sequence. This sample comprises approximately 190,000 clones, more than 45% of them detected only once. The leading ten clones occupy 5.5% of the sample.

The sample holds one count of this clone. The antigen this receptor binds is unknown. Per-base quality was not reported, and no clone a single base away is much larger than it. This specimen's time point label, interpreted: about 25 weeks on oral tofacitinib. Per the publication, the treatment or condition label means: oral pan-JAK inhibitor, 5-10 mg twice daily. Lesional scalp punch biopsies and peripheral blood were obtained from alopecia areata patients. PBMCs were separated by density centrifugation and stained for CD3, CD4 and CD8, after which CD4+ and CD8+ T cells were sorted on a FACSAria. Beyond this particular receptor, the publication reports: Scalp clonality and the number of expanded CD8+ clones among the top 100 scalp clones were significantly decreased by tofacitinib. Lesional scalp, especially in alopecia totalis/universalis, showed higher clonality and more expanded CD8+ clones than normal scalp, suggesting antigenic drive. Compared with mice, TCR sequences shared between patients were less clear, possibly partly because of HLA diversity across the patient population. During tofacitinib treatment, many expanded lesional clones stuck around in both scalp and blood, and this persistence may partly explain why relapse happens after treatment is stopped. Resident alphabeta T cells in normal human skin are also sequenced, complicating scalp TCR repertoire analysis, unlike mouse skin dominated by gammadelta T cells. The treated cohort was small, with a single nonresponder, so links between baseline CD8+ expansion and response need larger studies.

This receptor was taken from a human donor with alopecia areata. The chain is assembled from TRBV7-9 and TRBJ2-7; the D segment may tentatively be TRBD1 or TRBD2, each giving 7 matched bases. Sequenced here: CD4+ T cells sorted from blood, sampled at week 24, from a patient treated with tofacitinib. The CDR3 corresponds to CASSSQGGLLLAEQYF. The DNA is TGTGCCAGCAGCTCCCAGGGGGGGCTACTTTTAGCCGAGCAGTACTTC.